Given below is one T cell receptor (beta chain) in context. The source of the sample is a study of T cell responses to AZD1222 COVID-19 vaccine. Repertoires were generated with immunoSEQ multiplex PCR, while TCRdb's copy carries only in-frame clones and drops some. The profile shows approximately 71,000 clones, more than 70% of them singletons. The clonotype comes from an adult in good health. The sample here was peripheral blood, taken on day 0 of AZD1222 vaccination.

CDR3 nucleotide sequence: TGCGCCAGCTGGGGACAGACTATTAACTATGGCTACACCTTC. Its protein product is CASWGQTINYGYTF. The chain is built from TRBV10-2 and TRBJ1-2; 7 nucleotides match TRBD1. The CDR3 consists of 14 residues. CDR1 is WSHSY, CDR2 SAAADI, per germline. V lost 8 bases, J lost 1 base, and 7 bases stayed unmatched.